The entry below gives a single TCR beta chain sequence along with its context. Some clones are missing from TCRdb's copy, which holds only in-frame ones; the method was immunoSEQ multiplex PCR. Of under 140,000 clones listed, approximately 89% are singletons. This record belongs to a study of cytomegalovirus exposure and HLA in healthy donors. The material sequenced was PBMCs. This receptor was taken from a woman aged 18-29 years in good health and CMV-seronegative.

The CDR3 here is CASADRSYTDTQYF. CDR3 bases: TGTGCCAGCGCCGACAGGTCGTACACAGATACGCAGTATTTT. The rearrangement uses TRBV7-3 and TRBJ2-3; tentatively, D is TRBD1 (6 bases). Per the germline V gene, CDR1 is SGHTA and CDR2 is FQGTGA. This CDR3 comprises 14 residues. Trimming took 8 bases from V and 2 from J, leaving 14 bases between them.